This TCR beta chain derives from a study of PD-L1 blockade in urothelial cancer. Overall study context: The year 2014 saw patients start atezolizumab, 1,200 mg intravenously every 3 weeks. Bladder-origin urothelial cancer in males described about 90% of the 29 patients.

Deletions cut 5 bases from V and 5 bases from J, with 18 bases between. From germline, CDR1 is SEHNR and CDR2 FQNEAQ (reference sequence). CDR3 size: 15 residues. Method: immunoSEQ multiplex PCR; TCRdb's copy keeps in-frame clones and lacks some. The data contain tens of thousands of clones, roughly four fifths of them singletons. This clone was seen a single time. The receptor was derived from a man aged 65 to 79 with urothelial cancer. Material: PBMCs, obtained around atezolizumab (anti-PD-L1) treatment. J is TRBJ1-2 and V is TRBV7-9; D call uncertain. The CDR3 DNA is TGTGCCAGCAGCCCGGGAAGGTCCTTACCATATGGCTACACCTTC. Amino acids: CASSPGRSLPYGYTF. Together with reference TRBV7-9 and TRBJ1-2, the CDR3 gives the full variable domain: DTGVSQNPRHKITKRGQNVTFRCDPISEHNRLYWYRQTLGQGPEFLTYFQNEAQLEKSRLLSDRFSAERPKGSFSTLEIQRTEQGDSAMYLCASSPGRSLPYGYTFGSGTRLTVV.